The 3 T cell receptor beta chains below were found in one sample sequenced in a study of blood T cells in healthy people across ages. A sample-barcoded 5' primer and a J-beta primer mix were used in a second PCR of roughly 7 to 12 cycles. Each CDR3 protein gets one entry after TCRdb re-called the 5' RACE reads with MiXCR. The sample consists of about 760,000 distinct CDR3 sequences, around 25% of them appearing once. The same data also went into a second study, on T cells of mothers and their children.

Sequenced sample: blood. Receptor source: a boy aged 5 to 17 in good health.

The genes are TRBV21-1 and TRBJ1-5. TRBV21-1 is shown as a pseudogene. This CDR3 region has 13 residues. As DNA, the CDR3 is TGTGCCAGGGAGACCGATAGCAATCAGCCCCAGCATTTT. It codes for CARETDSNQPQHF.

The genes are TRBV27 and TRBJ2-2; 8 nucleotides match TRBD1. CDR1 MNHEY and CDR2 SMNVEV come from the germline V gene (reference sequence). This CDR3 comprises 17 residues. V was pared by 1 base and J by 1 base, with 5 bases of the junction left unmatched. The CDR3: CASSLFVRGRNTGELFF. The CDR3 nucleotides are TGTGCCAGCAGTTTATTTGTCAGGGGGCGGAACACCGGGGAGCTGTTTTTT.

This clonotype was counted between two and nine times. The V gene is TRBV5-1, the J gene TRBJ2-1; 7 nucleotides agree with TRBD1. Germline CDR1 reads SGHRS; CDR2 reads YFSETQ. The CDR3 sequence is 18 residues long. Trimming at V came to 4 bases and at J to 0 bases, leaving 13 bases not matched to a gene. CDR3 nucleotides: TGCGCCAGCAGCCCCAGGGGGTCGGGAACTAGCTCCTACAATGAGCAGTTCTTC. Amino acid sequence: CASSPRGSGTSSYNEQFF.